This TCR beta chain was sequenced in a study of blood T cell repertoires in COVID-19. The protocol was immunoSEQ multiplex PCR, while the TCRdb copy is restricted to in-frame clones and leaves out a portion. The table shows some 160,000 clones, with around nine tenths occurring only once. V was pared by 3 bases and J by 7 bases, with 10 bases of the junction left unmatched. The CDR3 totals 16 residues. The germline V gene encodes CDR1 LGHDT and CDR2 YNNKEL (reference sequence). While infection was still active, Seattle patients were enrolled and then followed longitudinally. The TCR sequence derives from a woman aged 70 to 79 with COVID-19, enrolled during active disease. This chain uses TRBV3-1 (or the pseudogene TRBV3-2) with TRBJ2-5; TRBD2 agrees at 11 bases. Sequenced material: peripheral blood. The CDR3 bases are TGTGCCAGCAGCCACACCGGGGTAGCGGGGGGGGTGACCCAGTACTTC. Amino acid sequence: CASSHTGVAGGVTQYF.